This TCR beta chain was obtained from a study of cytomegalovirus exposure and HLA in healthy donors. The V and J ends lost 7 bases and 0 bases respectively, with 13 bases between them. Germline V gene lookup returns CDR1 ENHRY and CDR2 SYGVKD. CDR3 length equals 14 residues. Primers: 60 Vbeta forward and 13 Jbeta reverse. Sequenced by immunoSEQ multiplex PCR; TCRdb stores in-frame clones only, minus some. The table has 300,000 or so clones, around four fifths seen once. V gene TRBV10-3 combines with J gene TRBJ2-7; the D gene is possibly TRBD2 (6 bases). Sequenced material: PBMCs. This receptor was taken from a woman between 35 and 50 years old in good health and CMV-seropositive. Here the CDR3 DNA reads TGTGCCATCACCGGCGGGGAAAACTCCTACGAGCAGTACTTC. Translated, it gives CAITGGENSYEQYF.